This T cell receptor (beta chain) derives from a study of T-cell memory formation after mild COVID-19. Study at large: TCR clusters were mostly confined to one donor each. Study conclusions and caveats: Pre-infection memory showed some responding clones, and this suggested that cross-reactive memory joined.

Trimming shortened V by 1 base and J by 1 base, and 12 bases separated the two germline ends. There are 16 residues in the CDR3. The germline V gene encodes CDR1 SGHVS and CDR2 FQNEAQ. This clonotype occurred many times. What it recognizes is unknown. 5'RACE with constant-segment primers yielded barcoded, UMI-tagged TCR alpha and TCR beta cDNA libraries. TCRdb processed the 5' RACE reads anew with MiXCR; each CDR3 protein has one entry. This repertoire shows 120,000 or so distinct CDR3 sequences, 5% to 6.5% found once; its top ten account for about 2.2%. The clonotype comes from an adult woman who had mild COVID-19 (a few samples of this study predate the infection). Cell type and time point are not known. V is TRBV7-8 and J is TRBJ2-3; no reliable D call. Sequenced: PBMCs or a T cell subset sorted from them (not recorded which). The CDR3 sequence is CASSLGVVTGTDTQYF. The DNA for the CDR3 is TGTGCCAGCAGCTTAGGCGTGGTAACGGGCACAGATACGCAGTATTTT.